The 13 T cell receptor beta chains reported below all come from one sample, sequenced in a study of OX40 agonist ivuxolimab in advanced cancers. Receptor amplification or capture employed the immunoSEQ multiplex PCR assay. In its TCRdb copy, this immuneACCESS table keeps in-frame sequences only and misses some clones. Where compared with another copy, unresolved V genes explain less than half of these, and the others have no known cause. The sample yields under 85,000 clones; roughly 86% were counted once. Roughly 2.4% of the sample is taken by the ten largest. Sequenced here: CD4+ or CD8+ T cells sorted from blood, sampled in a trial of the OX40 agonist ivuxolimab. The receptors were sampled from an adult with an advanced solid tumor such as melanoma, head and neck, liver or kidney cancer.

The rearrangement joins TRBV6-5 to TRBJ2-1; D ambiguous. This CDR3 comprises 15 residues. Germline V gene sequence: CDR1 MNHEY, CDR2 SVGAGI. Between the trimmed V and J ends, which lost 6 bases and 12 bases, there was a span of 24 bases. DNA of the CDR3: TGTGCCAGCAGATCCTCCCCTGACCCCTCCTCGGGGCAGTTCTTC. Its translation: CASRSSPDPSSGQFF.

This chain links TRBV5-6 with TRBJ1-2; TRBD1 matches at 8 bases. The CDR3 consists of 15 residues. Trimming took 4 bases from V and 4 from J; bases not matched to a gene: 9. Germline V gives CDR1 SGHDT, CDR2 YYEEEE. The CDR3 nucleotides read TGTGCCAGCAGCGAGCTGGGGGGACAGGCCTATGGCTACACCTTC. Its translation: CASSELGGQAYGYTF.

The chain recombines TRBV5-5 with TRBJ2-7, with D unclear. Between the trimmed V and J ends, which lost 0 bases and 2 bases, there was a span of 9 bases. The CDR3 has 14 amino acids. Germline loops: CDR1 SGHKS, CDR2 YYEKEE (reference sequence). CDR3 sequence (DNA): TGTGCCAGCAGCTTGGGGCCCGACCCCTACGAGCAGTACGTC. Translated, it gives CASSLGPDPYEQYV.

This chain links TRBV27 with TRBJ2-2, with a weak D call TRBD2 (5 bases). The CDR3 has 15 amino acids. V lost 8 bases to trimming and J lost 0 bases, with 13 bases between them. The germline V gene has CDR1 MNHEY and CDR2 SMNVEV (reference sequence). CDR3 nucleotide sequence: TGTGCCAGCCACCCCGCCGGGACGAACACCGGGGAGCTGTTTTTT. It translates to CASHPAGTNTGELFF.

The gene calls are TRBV7-2 and TRBJ1-5, with TRBD1 as a possible D gene (6 bases). V was cut by 3 bases and J by 5 bases, with 11 bases left in between. The V gene's germline CDR1 is SGHTA and CDR2 FQGNSA. The CDR3 spans 14 residues. CDR3 residues: CASSFSRGDQPQHF. The CDR3 nucleotides are TGTGCCAGCAGCTTCAGCAGGGGTGATCAGCCCCAGCATTTT.

V and J are TRBV5-6 and TRBJ1-3; D perhaps matches TRBD1 (6 bases). Germline values: CDR1 SGHDT, CDR2 YYEEEE. The ends were cut back, 4 bases at V and 4 bases at J, with 9 bases in the middle. This CDR3 is built from 13 residues. The DNA of the CDR3 is TGTGCCAGCAGCCCTGACAGGGGAAACACCATATATTTT. Its translation is CASSPDRGNTIYF.

The rearrangement links TRBV4-3 to TRBJ2-5; no definite D call. Germline V lookup: CDR1 LGHNA, CDR2 YSLEER. V gave up 2 bases and J gave up 5 bases, with 12 bases separating them. The CDR3 consists of 14 residues. The CDR3 DNA sequence: TGCGCCAGCAGCCAAAACCTAGGATACGAGACCCAGTACTTC. Its protein product is CASSQNLGYETQYF.

CDR3 nucleotides: TGTGCCAGCAGCCCTCCCGGACTAGCCGTCAATGAGCAGTTCTTC. Protein: CASSPPGLAVNEQFF. The chain employs TRBV7-2 and TRBJ2-1; 8 bases are a match to TRBD2. Germline loops: CDR1 SGHTA, CDR2 FQGNSA. The CDR3 has 15 amino acids. The J segment lost 6 bases and the V segment lost 5 bases, leaving 9 bases of the junction unmatched. The full variable domain, rest sourced from reference TRBV7-2 and TRBJ2-1, is GAGVSQSPSNKVTEKGKDVELRCDPISGHTALYWYRQSLGQGLEFLIYFQGNSAPDKSGLPSDRFSAERTGGSVSTLTIQRTQQEDSAVYLCASSPPGLAVNEQFFGPGTRLTVL.

The chain uses TRBV6-1 and TRBJ1-5; 10 nucleotides agree with TRBD1. The CDR3 runs to 12 residues. Looked up from germline, CDR1 is MNHNS and CDR2 is SASEGT. Trimming took 7 bases from V and 13 from J; bases not matched to a gene: 7. The CDR3 DNA is TGTGCCAGCAACATCCCGGACAGGGGGCAGCATTTT. It is translated as CASNIPDRGQHF.

There are a few counts of this clone. This rearrangement joins TRBV18 to TRBJ2-1; D ambiguous. Germline V lookup: CDR1 KGHSH, CDR2 LQKENI. The CDR3 sequence is 15 residues long. V shed 3 bases and J shed 3 bases, with 12 bases lying between them. In nucleotides, the CDR3 is TGTGCCAGCTCACCTTACAGTTCAGACTACAATGAGCAGTTCTTC. This gives the protein CASSPYSSDYNEQFF. Full variable domain (rest looked up from reference TRBV18 and TRBJ2-1): NAGVMQNPRHLVRRRGQEARLRCSPMKGHSHVYWYRQLPEEGLKFMVYLQKENIIDESGMPKERFSAEFPKEGPSILRIQQVVRGDSAAYFCASSPYSSDYNEQFFGPGTRLTVL.

V gene TRBV5-4 combines with J gene TRBJ1-4; 9 bases are shared with TRBD1. This CDR3 is 14 amino acids long. The junction had 2 bases not matched to a gene; V was cut back by 4 bases and J by 4 bases. Germline V CDR1 and CDR2: SGHNT, YYREEE (reference sequence). DNA of the CDR3: TGTGCCAGCAGCCAGGGACAGGGTAATGAAAAACTGTTTTTT. Residues: CASSQGQGNEKLFF.

CDR3 in amino acids: CASSPTGGSYEQYV. The CDR3 DNA sequence: TGTGCCAGCTCACCGACAGGGGGGTCCTACGAGCAGTACGTC. The chain combines TRBV18 with TRBJ2-7; 9 positions match TRBD1. This CDR3 has 14 residues. After removal of 3 bases from V and 1 base from J, the junction contained 1 base not matched to a gene. The germline V gene has CDR1 KGHSH and CDR2 LQKENI.

The V gene is TRBV18, the J gene TRBJ2-7; maybe TRBD1 (6 bases). The V end lost 1 base, the J end lost 0 bases, and 16 bases lay between the germline ends. This CDR3 has 17 amino acids. Germline CDR1 reads KGHSH; CDR2 reads LQKENI. CDR3 in DNA: TGTGCCAGCTCACCACGTCCAGATACAGGGATCTCCTACGAGCAGTACTTC. Its translation: CASSPRPDTGISYEQYF.